The rows below give T cell receptor beta chains drawn from one sample of a study of cytomegalovirus exposure and HLA in healthy donors. Using immunoSEQ multiplex PCR, the repertoire was profiled, and TCRdb retains in-frame clones only, with some absent. This sample carries approximately 190,000 clones, around 84% of them seen once, and the ten largest clones take about an eighth. Sequencing was carried out using PBMCs. The receptor source for this set is a woman aged 25 to 39 in good health and CMV-seropositive. Both conserved end residues are part of each CDR3. The D gene is left open where the match is weak. A row's size may be missing; if present it is once, few, many or a size class.

J gene: TRBJ1-2
clone size: NA
V gene: TRBV2
D gene: TRBD1
CDR3 DNA: TGTGCGGGGGACAGGGAAAGATATGGCTACACCTTC
CDR3 protein: CAGDRERYGYTF

J gene: TRBJ2-3
clone size: NA
V gene: TRBV5-4
D gene: NA
CDR3 DNA: TGTGCCAGCAGCTTGGCCGGGACTCGGAGCACAGATACGCAGTATTTT
CDR3 protein: CASSLAGTRSTDTQYF

J gene: TRBJ2-3
clone size: NA
V gene: TRBV9
D gene: TRBD2
CDR3 DNA: TGTGCCAGCAGCGGTGGGACTAGCGGGGTCGGTAGCACAGATACGCAGTATTTT
CDR3 protein: CASSGGTSGVGSTDTQYF

J gene: TRBJ1-4
clone size: NA
V gene: TRBV5-1
D gene: NA
CDR3 DNA: TGCGCCAGCAGCTTGGTAGGGGGAGCAACTAATGAAAAACTGTTTTTT
CDR3 protein: CASSLVGGATNEKLFF

J gene: TRBJ2-1
clone size: NA
V gene: TRBV7-7
D gene: TRBD2
CDR3 DNA: TGTGCTAGCAGCCCGGGACTAACGAGAGGAAATGAGCAGTTCTTC
CDR3 protein: CASSPGLTRGNEQFF

J gene: TRBJ2-3
clone size: NA
V gene: TRBV6-1
D gene: NA
CDR3 DNA: TGTGCCAGCGGGGGGCAGGGAGGGTCAGATACGCAGTATTTT
CDR3 protein: CASGGQGGSDTQYF

J gene: TRBJ2-2
clone size: few
V gene: TRBV4-2
D gene: TRBD2
CDR3 DNA: TGTGCCAGCAGCCAATCTCGGACTAGCGGGTACACCGGGGAGCTGTTTTTT
CDR3 protein: CASSQSRTSGYTGELFF

J gene: TRBJ1-2
clone size: NA
V gene: TRBV15
D gene: NA
CDR3 DNA: TGTGCCACCAGCTTGGGGCGCGGTGGCTACACCTTC
CDR3 protein: CATSLGRGGYTF

J gene: TRBJ2-2
clone size: NA
V gene: TRBV28
D gene: TRBD1
CDR3 DNA: TGTGCCAGTCGAAAAGCGGACAGGGGGTTGACCGGGGAGCTGTTTTTT
CDR3 protein: CASRKADRGLTGELFF

J gene: TRBJ2-5
clone size: NA
V gene: TRBV5-1
D gene: NA
CDR3 DNA: TGCGCCAGCAGCTTGGACACCCAAGAGACCCAGTACTTC
CDR3 protein: CASSLDTQETQYF

J gene: TRBJ2-7
clone size: NA
V gene: TRBV27
D gene: TRBD2
CDR3 DNA: TGTGCCAGCAGTTTCCTTTGGACTAGCAAAAGGGGGGAGCAGTACTTC
CDR3 protein: CASSFLWTSKRGEQYF

J gene: TRBJ2-7
clone size: NA
V gene: TRBV27
D gene: TRBD1
CDR3 DNA: TGTGCCAGCAGCCAGGGCGGGACAGGGTCGAGGGAGCAGTACTTC
CDR3 protein: CASSQGGTGSREQYF

J gene: TRBJ2-7
clone size: NA
V gene: TRBV6-5
D gene: TRBD1
CDR3 DNA: TGTGCCAGCAGTTACTCGGCAGGGGGAATCTACGAGCAGTACTTC
CDR3 protein: CASSYSAGGIYEQYF

J gene: TRBJ1-2
clone size: NA
V gene: TRBV15
D gene: TRBD1
CDR3 DNA: TGTGCCACCAGCAGAGAGACCGGGACAGGGGAACTTGGCTACACCTTC
CDR3 protein: CATSRETGTGELGYTF

J gene: TRBJ2-1
clone size: NA
V gene: TRBV2
D gene: NA
CDR3 DNA: TGTGCCAGCACCGGAGACAGGCAACTCTACAATGAGCAGTTCTTC
CDR3 protein: CASTGDRQLYNEQFF

J gene: TRBJ1-2
clone size: NA
V gene: TRBV20-1
D gene: NA
CDR3 DNA: TGCAGTGCTAGCGGTTCGGGGAGCTACACCTTC
CDR3 protein: CSASGSGSYTF

J gene: TRBJ2-2
clone size: NA
V gene: TRBV5-4
D gene: TRBD2
CDR3 DNA: TGTGCCAGCAGCCCGGAGTTAGCGGGAGCTTACACCGGGGAGCTGTTTTTT
CDR3 protein: CASSPELAGAYTGELFF

J gene: TRBJ2-7
clone size: NA
V gene: TRBV6-5
D gene: TRBD2
CDR3 DNA: TGTGCCAGCATGCTCTTAGCGGGTGCCTACGAGCAGTACTTC
CDR3 protein: CASMLLAGAYEQYF

J gene: TRBJ2-3
clone size: NA
V gene: TRBV7-2
D gene: TRBD2
CDR3 DNA: TGTGCCAGCAGCTTGACTAGCGGGAGGGGCACAGATACGCAGTATTTT
CDR3 protein: CASSLTSGRGTDTQYF

J gene: TRBJ2-1
clone size: NA
V gene: TRBV15
D gene: NA
CDR3 DNA: TGTGCCACCAGCGGGGACTTAAATGAGCAGTTCTTC
CDR3 protein: CATSGDLNEQFF

J gene: TRBJ2-3
clone size: NA
V gene: TRBV5-6
D gene: TRBD2
CDR3 DNA: TGTGCCAGCAGCTTGTGGCTAGCGGGACACACAGATACGCAGTATTTT
CDR3 protein: CASSLWLAGHTDTQYF

J gene: TRBJ1-1
clone size: NA
V gene: TRBV7-9
D gene: NA
CDR3 DNA: TGTGCCAGCAGCTGGGCAGGGGTCACTGAAGCTTTCTTT
CDR3 protein: CASSWAGVTEAFF

J gene: TRBJ1-1
clone size: NA
V gene: TRBV29-1
D gene: NA
CDR3 DNA: TGCAGCGTTGACTTACAAGACCGACTTAACACTGAAGCTTTCTTT
CDR3 protein: CSVDLQDRLNTEAFF

J gene: TRBJ1-1
clone size: NA
V gene: TRBV5-4
D gene: NA
CDR3 DNA: TGTGCCAGCAGCCCCCCCGACAGGATGAACACTGAAGCTTTCTTT
CDR3 protein: CASSPPDRMNTEAFF

J gene: TRBJ2-7
clone size: NA
V gene: TRBV4-1
D gene: NA
CDR3 DNA: TGCGCCAGCAGCCAAGATATGAGGGCTAAGCAGTACTTC
CDR3 protein: CASSQDMRAKQYF

J gene: TRBJ2-7
clone size: NA
V gene: TRBV10-3
D gene: NA
CDR3 DNA: TGTGCCATCACTCCGTCCCCCTCCTACGAGCAGTACTTC
CDR3 protein: CAITPSPSYEQYF

J gene: TRBJ2-2
clone size: NA
V gene: TRBV15
D gene: TRBD2
CDR3 DNA: TGTGCCACCAGCGGATCCGGGACTAGCCTCACCGGGGAGCTGTTTTTT
CDR3 protein: CATSGSGTSLTGELFF

J gene: TRBJ1-1
clone size: many
V gene: TRBV11-2
D gene: NA
CDR3 DNA: TGTGCCAGCCTAGACCAGAACACTGAAGCTTTCTTT
CDR3 protein: CASLDQNTEAFF

J gene: TRBJ1-1
clone size: NA
V gene: TRBV29-1
D gene: NA
CDR3 DNA: TGCAGCGTTGAAGTCGCAGGGACTGGCACTGAAGCTTTCTTT
CDR3 protein: CSVEVAGTGTEAFF

J gene: TRBJ2-7
clone size: NA
V gene: TRBV30
D gene: TRBD2
CDR3 DNA: TGTGCCCTCAACAGCGCTCTGGGGGGTGAGCGGGAGACCTACGAGCAGTACTTC
CDR3 protein: CALNSALGGERETYEQYF

J gene: TRBJ2-1
clone size: NA
V gene: TRBV27
D gene: NA
CDR3 DNA: TGTGCCAGCAGTTTGAGAGGGCGCTACAATGAGCAGTTCTTC
CDR3 protein: CASSLRGRYNEQFF

J gene: TRBJ2-7
clone size: NA
V gene: TRBV4-2
D gene: TRBD2
CDR3 DNA: TGTGCCAGCACCCAAGGCTTTAGCGGGAGTAGTAGCTACGAGCAGTACTTC
CDR3 protein: CASTQGFSGSSSYEQYF

J gene: TRBJ1-5
clone size: NA
V gene: TRBV29-1
D gene: NA
CDR3 DNA: TGCAGCGTGTCCGGGGATAGCAATCAGCCCCAGCATTTT
CDR3 protein: CSVSGDSNQPQHF

J gene: TRBJ2-1
clone size: NA
V gene: TRBV2
D gene: TRBD2
CDR3 DNA: TGTGCCAGCAGTGCGGGACTAGCGGGAGGAACCTCCTACAATGAGCAGTTCTTC
CDR3 protein: CASSAGLAGGTSYNEQFF

J gene: TRBJ2-1
clone size: NA
V gene: TRBV30
D gene: TRBD2
CDR3 DNA: TGTGCCTGGAGTAGAGGCCTAGCGGGAGTGGGTGAGCAGTTCTTC
CDR3 protein: CAWSRGLAGVGEQFF

J gene: TRBJ2-7
clone size: NA
V gene: TRBV9
D gene: NA
CDR3 DNA: TGTGCCAGCAGCCCCCGAATACAGGGTTCCTACGAGCAGTACTTC
CDR3 protein: CASSPRIQGSYEQYF

J gene: TRBJ2-1
clone size: NA
V gene: TRBV5-6
D gene: TRBD2
CDR3 DNA: TGTGCCAGCAGCTTTAACGGGAGGGCCCTCTACAATGAGCAGTTCTTC
CDR3 protein: CASSFNGRALYNEQFF

J gene: TRBJ2-1
clone size: NA
V gene: TRBV7-9
D gene: NA
CDR3 DNA: TGTGCCAGCAGCTTCTCATCCCGTAGCCACAATGAGCAGTTCTTC
CDR3 protein: CASSFSSRSHNEQFF

J gene: TRBJ2-3
clone size: NA
V gene: TRBV29-1
D gene: TRBD1
CDR3 DNA: TGCAGCGTTAGACAGGGCGCAGATACGCAGTATTTT
CDR3 protein: CSVRQGADTQYF

J gene: TRBJ2-7
clone size: NA
V gene: TRBV6-5
D gene: NA
CDR3 DNA: TGTGCCAGCAGTTACACACGGGAGTCCCACGAGCAGTACTTC
CDR3 protein: CASSYTRESHEQYF

J gene: TRBJ2-7
clone size: few
V gene: TRBV5-4
D gene: TRBD2
CDR3 DNA: TGTGCCAGCAGCTTGAGCGGGGCAGACGAGCAGTACTTC
CDR3 protein: CASSLSGADEQYF

J gene: TRBJ1-2
clone size: NA
V gene: TRBV6-5
D gene: NA
CDR3 DNA: TGTGCCAGCAGCCGTAAATTGACAAGCTATGGCTACACCTTC
CDR3 protein: CASSRKLTSYGYTF

J gene: TRBJ2-7
clone size: NA
V gene: TRBV10-2
D gene: NA
CDR3 DNA: TGCGCCAGCACAATCGGGGGGCAGTCGTGGGAGCAGTACTTC
CDR3 protein: CASTIGGQSWEQYF

J gene: TRBJ2-7
clone size: NA
V gene: TRBV4-2
D gene: TRBD2
CDR3 DNA: TGTGCCAGCAGCCAAGAGGTGGCTCGGGAGGTCCGATACGAGCAGTACTTC
CDR3 protein: CASSQEVAREVRYEQYF

J gene: TRBJ1-1
clone size: NA
V gene: TRBV27
D gene: TRBD1
CDR3 DNA: TGTGCCAGCAGTTTATCGATTTTCAGGGGGAGCACTGAAGCTTTCTTT
CDR3 protein: CASSLSIFRGSTEAFF

J gene: TRBJ1-3
clone size: NA
V gene: TRBV4-2
D gene: NA
CDR3 DNA: TGTGCCAGCAGCCAAGGAATAACATCCTCTGGAAACACCATATATTTT
CDR3 protein: CASSQGITSSGNTIYF

J gene: TRBJ2-3
clone size: NA
V gene: TRBV25-1
D gene: TRBD1
CDR3 DNA: TGTGCCAGCGCGGACAGGGGTTGGACAGATACGCAGTATTTT
CDR3 protein: CASADRGWTDTQYF

J gene: TRBJ2-7
clone size: NA
V gene: TRBV27
D gene: NA
CDR3 DNA: TGTGCCAGCAGTTTAGACCGGGATACCTACGAGCAGTACTTC
CDR3 protein: CASSLDRDTYEQYF

J gene: TRBJ2-7
clone size: NA
V gene: TRBV28
D gene: TRBD2
CDR3 DNA: TGTGCCAGCAGACCACAAGGACTGGGACTAGCGGGAGGAGGGGACTACGAGCAGTACTTC
CDR3 protein: CASRPQGLGLAGGGDYEQYF

J gene: TRBJ2-1
clone size: NA
V gene: TRBV27
D gene: NA
CDR3 DNA: TGTGCCAGCAGTCCTTATACCTCCCTATTAGTTGAGCAGTTCTTC
CDR3 protein: CASSPYTSLLVEQFF

J gene: TRBJ1-2
clone size: NA
V gene: TRBV5-6
D gene: NA
CDR3 DNA: TGTGCCAGCACCCCGGCTGTAGGGGTGGGCTACACCTTC
CDR3 protein: CASTPAVGVGYTF

J gene: TRBJ1-1
clone size: NA
V gene: TRBV6-1
D gene: NA
CDR3 DNA: TGTGCCAGCAGTGAAGCGGGCGGGGACACTGAAGCTTTCTTT
CDR3 protein: CASSEAGGDTEAFF

J gene: TRBJ2-1
clone size: NA
V gene: TRBV28
D gene: NA
CDR3 DNA: TGTGCCAGCAGTTTAGGGCTCCAAAATGAGCAGTTCTTC
CDR3 protein: CASSLGLQNEQFF

J gene: TRBJ2-1
clone size: NA
V gene: TRBV6-6
D gene: NA
CDR3 DNA: TGTGCCAGCAGTTACAGGGGTGAGCAGTTCTTC
CDR3 protein: CASSYRGEQFF